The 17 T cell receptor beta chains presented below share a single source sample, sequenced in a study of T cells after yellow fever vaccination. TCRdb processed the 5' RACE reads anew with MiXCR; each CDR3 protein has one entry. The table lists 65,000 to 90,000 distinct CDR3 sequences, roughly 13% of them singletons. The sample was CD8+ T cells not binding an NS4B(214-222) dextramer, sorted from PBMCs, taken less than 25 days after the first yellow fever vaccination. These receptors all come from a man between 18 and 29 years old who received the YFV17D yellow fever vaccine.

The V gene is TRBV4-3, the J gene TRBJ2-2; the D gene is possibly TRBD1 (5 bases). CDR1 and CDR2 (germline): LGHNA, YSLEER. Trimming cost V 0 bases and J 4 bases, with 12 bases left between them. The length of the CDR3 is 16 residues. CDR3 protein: CASSQDGAAVTGELFF. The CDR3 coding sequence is TGCGCCAGCAGCCAAGATGGGGCAGCCGTCACCGGGGAGCTGTTTTTT.

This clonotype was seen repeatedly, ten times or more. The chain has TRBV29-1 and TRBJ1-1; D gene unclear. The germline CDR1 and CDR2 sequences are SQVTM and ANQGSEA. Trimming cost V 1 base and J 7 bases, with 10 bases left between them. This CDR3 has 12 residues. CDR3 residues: CSVEALTFEAFF. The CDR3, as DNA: TGCAGCGTTGAAGCACTCACCTTTGAAGCTTTCTTT.

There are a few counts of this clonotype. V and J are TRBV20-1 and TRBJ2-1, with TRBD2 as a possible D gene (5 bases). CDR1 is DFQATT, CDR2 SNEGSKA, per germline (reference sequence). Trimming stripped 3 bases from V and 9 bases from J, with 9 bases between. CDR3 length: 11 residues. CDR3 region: CSASPGIEQFF. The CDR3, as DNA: TGCAGTGCTAGCCCCGGGATTGAGCAGTTCTTC.

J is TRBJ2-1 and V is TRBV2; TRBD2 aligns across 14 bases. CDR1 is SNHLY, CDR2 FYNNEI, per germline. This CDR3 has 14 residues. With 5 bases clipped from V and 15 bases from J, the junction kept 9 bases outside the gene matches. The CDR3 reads CASSPSGTSGGLFF. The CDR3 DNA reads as TGTGCCAGCAGTCCCTCCGGGACTAGCGGGGGTCTGTTCTTC.

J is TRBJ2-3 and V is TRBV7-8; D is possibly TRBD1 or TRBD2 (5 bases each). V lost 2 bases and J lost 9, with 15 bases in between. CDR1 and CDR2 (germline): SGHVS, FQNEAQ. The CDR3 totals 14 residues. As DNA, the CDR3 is TGTGCCAGCAGCTTAAGTGGGGGTCTAGGCACGCAGTATTTT. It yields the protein CASSLSGGLGTQYF.

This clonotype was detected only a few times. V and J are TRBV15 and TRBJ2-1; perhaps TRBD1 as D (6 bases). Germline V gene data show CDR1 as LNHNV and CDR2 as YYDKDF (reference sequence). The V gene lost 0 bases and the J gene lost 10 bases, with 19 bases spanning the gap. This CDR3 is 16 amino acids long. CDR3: CATSRETGHGPLEQFF. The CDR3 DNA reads TGTGCCACCAGCAGAGAAACGGGACACGGACCTCTGGAGCAGTTCTTC. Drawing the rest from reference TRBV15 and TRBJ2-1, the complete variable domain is DAMVIQNPRYQVTQFGKPVTLSCSQTLNHNVMYWYQQKSSQAPKLLFHYYDKDFNNEADTPDNFQSRRPNTSFCFLDIRSPGLGDTAMYLCATSRETGHGPLEQFFGPGTRLTVL.

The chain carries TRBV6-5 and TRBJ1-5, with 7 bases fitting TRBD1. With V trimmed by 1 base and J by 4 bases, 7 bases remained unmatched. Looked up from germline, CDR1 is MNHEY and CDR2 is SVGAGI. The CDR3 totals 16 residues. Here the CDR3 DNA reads TGTGCCAGCAGTTACTTCCACAGGGGACTAAATCAGCCCCAGCATTTT. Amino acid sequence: CASSYFHRGLNQPQHF.

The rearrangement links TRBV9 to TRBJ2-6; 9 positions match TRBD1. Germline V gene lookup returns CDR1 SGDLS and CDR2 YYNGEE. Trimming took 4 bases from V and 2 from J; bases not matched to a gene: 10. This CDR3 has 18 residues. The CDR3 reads CASSTRDRVLTGANVLTF. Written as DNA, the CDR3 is TGTGCCAGCAGCACCCGGGACAGGGTACTCACTGGGGCCAACGTCCTGACTTTC.

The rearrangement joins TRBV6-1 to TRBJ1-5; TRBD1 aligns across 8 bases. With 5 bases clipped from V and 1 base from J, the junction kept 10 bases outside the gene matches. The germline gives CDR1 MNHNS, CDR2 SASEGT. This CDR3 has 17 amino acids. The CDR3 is CASSPPDREASNQPQHF. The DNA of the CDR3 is TGTGCCAGCAGTCCCCCGGACAGGGAGGCGAGCAATCAGCCCCAGCATTTT.

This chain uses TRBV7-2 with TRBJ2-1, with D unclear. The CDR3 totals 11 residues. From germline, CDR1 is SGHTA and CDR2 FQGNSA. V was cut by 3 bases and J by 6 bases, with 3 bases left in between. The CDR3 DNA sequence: TGTGCCAGCAGCTTCCTCAATGAGCAGTTCTTC. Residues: CASSFLNEQFF. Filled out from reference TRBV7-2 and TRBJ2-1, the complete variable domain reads GAGVSQSPSNKVTEKGKDVELRCDPISGHTALYWYRQSLGQGLEFLIYFQGNSAPDKSGLPSDRFSAERTGGSVSTLTIQRTQQEDSAVYLCASSFLNEQFFGPGTRLTVL.

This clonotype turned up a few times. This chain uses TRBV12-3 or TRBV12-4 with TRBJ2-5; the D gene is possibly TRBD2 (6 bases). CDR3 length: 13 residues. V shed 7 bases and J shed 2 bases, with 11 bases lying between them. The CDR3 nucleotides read TGTGCCAGCACCGGGGGAGCGCAAGAGACCCAGTACTTC. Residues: CASTGGAQETQYF.

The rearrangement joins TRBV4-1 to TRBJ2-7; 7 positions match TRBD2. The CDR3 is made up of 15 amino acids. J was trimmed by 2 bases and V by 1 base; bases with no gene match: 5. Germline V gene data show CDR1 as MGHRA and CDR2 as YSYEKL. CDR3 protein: CASSQVVRGAYEQYV. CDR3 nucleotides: TGCGCCAGCAGCCAAGTGGTCCGGGGGGCCTACGAGCAGTACGTC.

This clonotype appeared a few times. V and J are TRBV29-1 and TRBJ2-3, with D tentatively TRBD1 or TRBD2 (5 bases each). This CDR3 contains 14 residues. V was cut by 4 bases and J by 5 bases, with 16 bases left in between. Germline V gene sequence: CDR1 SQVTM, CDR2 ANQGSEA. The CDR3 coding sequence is TGCAGCGTTGGACCCGGGACCAATTTAGATACGCAGTATTTT. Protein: CSVGPGTNLDTQYF.

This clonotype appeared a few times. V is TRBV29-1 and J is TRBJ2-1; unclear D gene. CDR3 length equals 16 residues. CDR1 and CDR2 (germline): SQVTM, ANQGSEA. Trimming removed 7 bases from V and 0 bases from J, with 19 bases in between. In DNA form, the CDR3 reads TGCAGCGGGCTCGGTTCTCTGGGTAGCTCCTACAATGAGCAGTTCTTC. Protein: CSGLGSLGSSYNEQFF.

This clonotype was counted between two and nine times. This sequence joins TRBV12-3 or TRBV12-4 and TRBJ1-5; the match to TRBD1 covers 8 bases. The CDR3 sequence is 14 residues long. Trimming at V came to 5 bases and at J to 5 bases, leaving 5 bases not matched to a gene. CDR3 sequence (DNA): TGTGCCAGCAGTCCGACAGGGGAGGATCAGCCCCAGCATTTT. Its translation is CASSPTGEDQPQHF.

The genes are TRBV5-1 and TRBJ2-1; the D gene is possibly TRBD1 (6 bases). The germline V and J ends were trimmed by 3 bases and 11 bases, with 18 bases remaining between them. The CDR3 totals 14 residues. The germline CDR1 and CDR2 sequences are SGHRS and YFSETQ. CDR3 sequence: CASSSTSRDNKQFF. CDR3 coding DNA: TGCGCCAGCAGCTCAACGAGCCGGGACAACAAGCAGTTCTTC. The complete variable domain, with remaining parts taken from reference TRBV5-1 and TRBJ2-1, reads KAGVTQTPRYLIKTRGQQVTLSCSPISGHRSVSWYQQTPGQGLQFLFEYFSETQRNKGNFPGRFSGRQFSNSRSEMNVSTLELGDSALYLCASSSTSRDNKQFFGPGTRLTVL.

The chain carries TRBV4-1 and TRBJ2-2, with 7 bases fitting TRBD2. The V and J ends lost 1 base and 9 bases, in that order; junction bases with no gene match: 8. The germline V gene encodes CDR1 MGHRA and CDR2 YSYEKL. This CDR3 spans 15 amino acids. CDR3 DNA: TGCGCCAGCAGCCAAGGGGCGGGGGTTGCTTGGGAGCTGTTTTTT. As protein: CASSQGAGVAWELFF.